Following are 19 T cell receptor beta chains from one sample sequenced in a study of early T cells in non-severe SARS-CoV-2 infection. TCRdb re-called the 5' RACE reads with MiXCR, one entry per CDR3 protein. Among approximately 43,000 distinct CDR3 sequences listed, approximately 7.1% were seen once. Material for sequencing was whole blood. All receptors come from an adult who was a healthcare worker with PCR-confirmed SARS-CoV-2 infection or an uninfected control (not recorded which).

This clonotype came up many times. DNA for the CDR3: TGCGCCAGCAGGCAGGGACTAGCGACGACCACAGATACGCAGTATTTT. Protein product: CASRQGLATTTDTQYF. J is TRBJ2-3 and V is TRBV4-1; 10 bases are a match to TRBD2. The CDR3 loop spans 16 amino acids. V gave up 6 bases and J gave up 2 bases; unmatched junction bases: 8. Germline assignment: CDR1 MGHRA and CDR2 YSYEKL.

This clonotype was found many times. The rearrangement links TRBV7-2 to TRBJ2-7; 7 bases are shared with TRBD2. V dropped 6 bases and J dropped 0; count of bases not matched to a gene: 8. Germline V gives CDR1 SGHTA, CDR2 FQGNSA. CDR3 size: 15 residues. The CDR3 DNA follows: TGTGCCAGCAGTTCAAGCGGGGTAATCTCCTACGAGCAGTACTTC. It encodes CASSSSGVISYEQYF. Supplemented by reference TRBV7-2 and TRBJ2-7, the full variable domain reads GAGVSQSPSNKVTEKGKDVELRCDPISGHTALYWYRQSLGQGLEFLIYFQGNSAPDKSGLPSDRFSAERTGGSVSTLTIQRTQQEDSAVYLCASSSSGVISYEQYFGPGTRLTVT.

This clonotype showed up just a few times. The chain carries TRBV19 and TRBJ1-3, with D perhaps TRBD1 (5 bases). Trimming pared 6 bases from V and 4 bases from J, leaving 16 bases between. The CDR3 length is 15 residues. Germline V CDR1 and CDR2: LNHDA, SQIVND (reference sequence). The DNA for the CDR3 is TGTGCCAGTAGCCGCTGGGGGACGGACGGAAACACCATATATTTT. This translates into CASSRWGTDGNTIYF.

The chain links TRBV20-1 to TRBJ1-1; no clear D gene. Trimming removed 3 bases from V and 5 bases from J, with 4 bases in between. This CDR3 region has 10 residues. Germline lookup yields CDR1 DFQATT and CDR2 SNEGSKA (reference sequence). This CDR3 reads CSARGTEAFF. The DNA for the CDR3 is TGCAGTGCTAGGGGTACTGAAGCTTTCTTT.

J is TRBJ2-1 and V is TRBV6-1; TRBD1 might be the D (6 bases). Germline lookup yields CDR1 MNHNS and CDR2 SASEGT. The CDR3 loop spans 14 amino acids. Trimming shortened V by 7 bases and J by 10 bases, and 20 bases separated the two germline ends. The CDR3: CASTRAGEIREQFF. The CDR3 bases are TGTGCCAGCACCCGAGCAGGGGAGATTCGGGAGCAGTTCTTC.

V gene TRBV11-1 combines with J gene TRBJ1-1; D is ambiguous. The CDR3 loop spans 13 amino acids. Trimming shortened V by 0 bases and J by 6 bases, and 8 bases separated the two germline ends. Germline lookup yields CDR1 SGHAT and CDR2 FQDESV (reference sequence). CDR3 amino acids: CASSLAGEAEAFF. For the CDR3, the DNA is TGTGCCAGCAGCTTAGCTGGGGAAGCTGAAGCTTTCTTT.

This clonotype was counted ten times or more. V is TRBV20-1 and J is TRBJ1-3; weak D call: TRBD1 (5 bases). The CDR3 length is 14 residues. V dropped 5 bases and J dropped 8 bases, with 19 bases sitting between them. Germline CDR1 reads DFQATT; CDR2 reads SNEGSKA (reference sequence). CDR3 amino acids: CSAGARSDRDTIYF. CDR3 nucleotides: TGCAGTGCTGGGGCCAGGTCCGATAGGGACACCATATATTTT.

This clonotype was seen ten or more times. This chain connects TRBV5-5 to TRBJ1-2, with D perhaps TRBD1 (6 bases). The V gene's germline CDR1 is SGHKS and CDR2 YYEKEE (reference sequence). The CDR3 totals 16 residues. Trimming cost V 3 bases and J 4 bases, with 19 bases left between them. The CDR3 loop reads CASSSTGPQGPYGYTF. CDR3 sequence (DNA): TGTGCCAGCAGCTCAACAGGCCCACAGGGCCCCTATGGCTACACCTTC.

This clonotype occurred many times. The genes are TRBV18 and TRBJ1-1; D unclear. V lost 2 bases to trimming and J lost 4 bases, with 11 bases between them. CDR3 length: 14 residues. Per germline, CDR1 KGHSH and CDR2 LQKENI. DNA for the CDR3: TGTGCCAGCTCACCAGGAGGGTCGGGCACTGAAGCTTTCTTT. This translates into CASSPGGSGTEAFF. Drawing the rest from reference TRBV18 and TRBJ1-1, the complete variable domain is NAGVMQNPRHLVRRRGQEARLRCSPMKGHSHVYWYRQLPEEGLKFMVYLQKENIIDESGMPKERFSAEFPKEGPSILRIQQVVRGDSAAYFCASSPGGSGTEAFFGQGTRLTVV.

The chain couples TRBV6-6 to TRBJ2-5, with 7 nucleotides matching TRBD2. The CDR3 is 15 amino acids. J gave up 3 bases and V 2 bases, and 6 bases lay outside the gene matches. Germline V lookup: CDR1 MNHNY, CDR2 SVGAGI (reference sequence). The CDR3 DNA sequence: TGTGCCAGCAGTTACCGGGACTATCCAGAAGAGACCCAGTACTTC. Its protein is CASSYRDYPEETQYF.

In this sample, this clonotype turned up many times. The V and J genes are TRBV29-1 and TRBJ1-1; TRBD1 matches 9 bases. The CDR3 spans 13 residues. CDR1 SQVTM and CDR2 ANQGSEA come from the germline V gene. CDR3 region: CTGTGGLNTEAFF. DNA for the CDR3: TGCACCGGAACAGGGGGCCTGAACACTGAAGCTTTCTTT.

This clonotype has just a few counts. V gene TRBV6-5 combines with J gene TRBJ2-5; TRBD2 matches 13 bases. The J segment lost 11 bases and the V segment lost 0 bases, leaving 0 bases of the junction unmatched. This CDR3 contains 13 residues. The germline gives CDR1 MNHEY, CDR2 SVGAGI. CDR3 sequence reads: CASSYSTSGGQYF. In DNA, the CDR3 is TGTGCCAGCAGTTACTCGACTAGCGGGGGGCAGTACTTC.

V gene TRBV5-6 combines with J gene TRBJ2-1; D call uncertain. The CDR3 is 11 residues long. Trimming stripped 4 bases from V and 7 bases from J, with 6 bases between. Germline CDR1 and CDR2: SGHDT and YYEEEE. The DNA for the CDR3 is TGTGCCAGCAGCCGGTCGAATGAGCAGTTCTTC. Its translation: CASSRSNEQFF.

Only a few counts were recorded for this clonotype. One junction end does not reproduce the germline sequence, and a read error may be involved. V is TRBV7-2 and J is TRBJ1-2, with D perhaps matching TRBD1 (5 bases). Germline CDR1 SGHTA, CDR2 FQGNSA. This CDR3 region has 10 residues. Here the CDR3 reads CRIGDYGYTF. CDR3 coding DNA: TGCCGGATAGGGGACTATGGCTACACCTTC.

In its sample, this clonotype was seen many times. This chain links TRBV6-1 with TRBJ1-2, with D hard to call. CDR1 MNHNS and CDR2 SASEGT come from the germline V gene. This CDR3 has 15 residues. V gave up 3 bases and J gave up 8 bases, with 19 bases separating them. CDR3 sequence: CASSDGSRATSGYTF. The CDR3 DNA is TGTGCCAGCAGTGACGGTAGCCGGGCTACGAGCGGCTACACCTTC.

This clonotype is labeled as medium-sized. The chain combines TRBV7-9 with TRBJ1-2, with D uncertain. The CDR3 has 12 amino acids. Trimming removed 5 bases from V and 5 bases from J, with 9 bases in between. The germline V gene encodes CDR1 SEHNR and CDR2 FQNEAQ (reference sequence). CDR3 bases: TGTGCCAGCAGCCCTGGCACATATGGCTACACCTTC. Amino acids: CASSPGTYGYTF.

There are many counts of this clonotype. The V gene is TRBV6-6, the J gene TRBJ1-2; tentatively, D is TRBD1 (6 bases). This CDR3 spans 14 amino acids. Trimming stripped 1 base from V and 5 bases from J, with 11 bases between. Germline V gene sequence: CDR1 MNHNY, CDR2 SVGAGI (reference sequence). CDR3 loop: CASSYWEQGYGYTF. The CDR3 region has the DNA TGTGCCAGCAGTTACTGGGAACAGGGTTATGGCTACACCTTC.

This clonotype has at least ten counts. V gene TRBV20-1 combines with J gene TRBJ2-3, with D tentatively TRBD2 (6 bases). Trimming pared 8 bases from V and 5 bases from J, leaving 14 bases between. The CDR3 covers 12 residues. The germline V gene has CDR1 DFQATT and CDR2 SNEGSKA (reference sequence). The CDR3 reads CSRRAEGDTQYF. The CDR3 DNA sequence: TGCAGTCGTAGGGCGGAGGGAGATACGCAGTATTTT.

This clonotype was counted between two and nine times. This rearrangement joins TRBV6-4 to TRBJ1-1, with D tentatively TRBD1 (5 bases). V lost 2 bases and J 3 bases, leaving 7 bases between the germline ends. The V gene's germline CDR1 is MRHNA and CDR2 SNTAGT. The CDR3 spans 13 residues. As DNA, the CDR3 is TGTGCCAGCAGTGACGAAGGGGACACTGAAGCTTTCTTT. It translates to CASSDEGDTEAFF.